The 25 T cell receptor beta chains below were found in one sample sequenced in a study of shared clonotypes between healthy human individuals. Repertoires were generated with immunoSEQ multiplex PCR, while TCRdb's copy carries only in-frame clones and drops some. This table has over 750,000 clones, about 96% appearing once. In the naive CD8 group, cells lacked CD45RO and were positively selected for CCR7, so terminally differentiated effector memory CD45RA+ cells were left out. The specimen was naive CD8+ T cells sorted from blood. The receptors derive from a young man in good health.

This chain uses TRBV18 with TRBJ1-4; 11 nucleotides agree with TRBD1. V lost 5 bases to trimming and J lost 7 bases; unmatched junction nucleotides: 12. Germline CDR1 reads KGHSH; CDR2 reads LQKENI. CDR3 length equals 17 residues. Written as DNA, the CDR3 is TGTGCCAGCTCAGGAAGCGGACAGGGGGCGCCGGCTGAAAAACTGTTTTTT. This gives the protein CASSGSGQGAPAEKLFF.

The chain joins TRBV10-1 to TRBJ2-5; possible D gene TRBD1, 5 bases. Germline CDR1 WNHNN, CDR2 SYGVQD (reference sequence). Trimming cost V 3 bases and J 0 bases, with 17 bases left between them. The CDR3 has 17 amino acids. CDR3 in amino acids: CASSDTSAGPYQETQYF. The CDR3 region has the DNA TGCGCCAGCAGTGATACATCGGCAGGGCCGTACCAAGAGACCCAGTACTTC.

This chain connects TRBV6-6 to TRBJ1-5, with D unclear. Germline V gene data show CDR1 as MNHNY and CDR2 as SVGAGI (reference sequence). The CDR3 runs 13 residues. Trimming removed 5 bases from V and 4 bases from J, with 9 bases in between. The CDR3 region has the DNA TGTGCCAGCAGTCAAGCCTTGAATCAGCCCCAGCATTTT. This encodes CASSQALNQPQHF.

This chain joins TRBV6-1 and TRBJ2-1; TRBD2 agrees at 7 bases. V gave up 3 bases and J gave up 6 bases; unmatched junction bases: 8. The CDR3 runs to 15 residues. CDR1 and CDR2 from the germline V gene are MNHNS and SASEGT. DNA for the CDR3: TGTGCCAGCAGTGATCTGGCGGGAGTCAGCAATGAGCAGTTCTTC. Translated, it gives CASSDLAGVSNEQFF.

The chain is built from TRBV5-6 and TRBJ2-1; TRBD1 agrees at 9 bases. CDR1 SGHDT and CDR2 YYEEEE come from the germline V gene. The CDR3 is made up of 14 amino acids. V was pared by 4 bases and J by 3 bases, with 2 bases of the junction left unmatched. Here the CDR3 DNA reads TGTGCCAGCAGCGCGGGACAGGGCTACAATGAGCAGTTCTTC. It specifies CASSAGQGYNEQFF.

CDR3 amino acids: CASPRDPSYEQYF. The CDR3 nucleotides read TGTGCCAGCCCGAGGGACCCCTCCTACGAGCAGTACTTC. The chain recombines TRBV21-1 with TRBJ2-7. TRBV21-1 is a recognized pseudogene. The CDR3 has 13 residues.

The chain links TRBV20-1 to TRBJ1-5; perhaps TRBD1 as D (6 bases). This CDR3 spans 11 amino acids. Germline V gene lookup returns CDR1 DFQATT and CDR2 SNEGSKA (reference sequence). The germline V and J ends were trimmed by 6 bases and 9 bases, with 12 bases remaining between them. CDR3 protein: CSARGGGPQHF. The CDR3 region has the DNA TGCAGTGCCCGCGGGGGCGGGCCCCAGCATTTT.

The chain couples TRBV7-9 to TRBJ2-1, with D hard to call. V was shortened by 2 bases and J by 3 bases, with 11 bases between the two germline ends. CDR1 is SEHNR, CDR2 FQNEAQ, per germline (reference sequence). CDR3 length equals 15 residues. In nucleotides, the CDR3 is TGTGCCAGCAGCTTAAACGGAGCCATCTACAATGAGCAGTTCTTC. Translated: CASSLNGAIYNEQFF. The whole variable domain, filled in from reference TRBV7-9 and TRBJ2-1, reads DTGVSQNPRHKITKRGQNVTFRCDPISEHNRLYWYRQTLGQGPEFLTYFQNEAQLEKSRLLSDRFSAERPKGSFSTLEIQRTEQGDSAMYLCASSLNGAIYNEQFFGPGTRLTVL.

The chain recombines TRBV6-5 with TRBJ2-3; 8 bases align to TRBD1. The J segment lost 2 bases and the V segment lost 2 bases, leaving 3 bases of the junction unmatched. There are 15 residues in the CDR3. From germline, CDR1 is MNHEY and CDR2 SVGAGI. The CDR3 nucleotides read TGTGCCAGCAGTTACAGGGACAGGACCACAGATACGCAGTATTTT. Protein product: CASSYRDRTTDTQYF.

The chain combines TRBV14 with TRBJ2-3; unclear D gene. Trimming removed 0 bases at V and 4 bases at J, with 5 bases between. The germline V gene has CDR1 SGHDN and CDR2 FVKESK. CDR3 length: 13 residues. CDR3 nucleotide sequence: TGTGCCAGCAGCCAAGATTGGTCAGATACGCAGTATTTT. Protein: CASSQDWSDTQYF. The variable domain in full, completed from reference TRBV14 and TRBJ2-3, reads EAGVTQFPSHSVIEKGQTVTLRCDPISGHDNLYWYRRVMGKEIKFLLHFVKESKQDESGMPNNRFLAERTGGTYSTLKVQPAELEDSGVYFCASSQDWSDTQYFGPGTRLTVL.

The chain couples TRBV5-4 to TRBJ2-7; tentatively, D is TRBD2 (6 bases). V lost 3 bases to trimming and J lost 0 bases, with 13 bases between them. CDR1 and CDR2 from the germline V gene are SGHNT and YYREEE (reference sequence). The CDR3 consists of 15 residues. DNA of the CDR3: TGTGCCAGCAGCTCGACTAGTTCGGACTCCTACGAGCAGTACTTC. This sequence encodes CASSSTSSDSYEQYF. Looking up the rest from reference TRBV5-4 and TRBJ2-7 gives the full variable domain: ETGVTQSPTHLIKTRGQQVTLRCSSQSGHNTVSWYQQALGQGPQFIFQYYREEENGRGNFPPRFSGLQFPNYSSELNVNALELDDSALYLCASSSTSSDSYEQYFGPGTRLTVT.

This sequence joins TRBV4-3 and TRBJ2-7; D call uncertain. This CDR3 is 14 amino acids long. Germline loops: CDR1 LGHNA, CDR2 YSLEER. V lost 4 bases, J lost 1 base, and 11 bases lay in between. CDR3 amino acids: CASSPQAGSYEQYF. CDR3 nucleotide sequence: TGCGCCAGCAGCCCCCAGGCAGGATCCTACGAGCAGTACTTC.

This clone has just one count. The CDR3 here is CASSVLWDKYHEQYF. The CDR3 nucleotides read TGCGCCAGCAGTGTTTTGTGGGACAAGTACCACGAGCAGTACTTC. This chain uses TRBV10-2 with TRBJ2-7, with a possible D match to TRBD1 (6 bases). V shed 4 bases and J shed 5 bases, with 18 bases lying between them. CDR3 length: 15 residues. Germline lookup yields CDR1 WSHSY and CDR2 SAAADI.

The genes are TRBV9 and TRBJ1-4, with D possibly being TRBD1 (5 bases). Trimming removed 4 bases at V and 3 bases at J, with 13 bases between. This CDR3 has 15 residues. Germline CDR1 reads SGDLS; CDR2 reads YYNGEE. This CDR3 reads CASSHEGQANEKLFF. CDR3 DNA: TGTGCCAGCAGCCACGAGGGGCAGGCTAATGAAAAACTGTTTTTT. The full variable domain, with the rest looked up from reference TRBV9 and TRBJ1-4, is DSGVTQTPKHLITATGQRVTLRCSPRSGDLSVYWYQQSLDQGLQFLIQYYNGEERAKGNILERFSAQQFPDLHSELNLSSLELGDSALYFCASSHEGQANEKLFFGSGTQLSVL.

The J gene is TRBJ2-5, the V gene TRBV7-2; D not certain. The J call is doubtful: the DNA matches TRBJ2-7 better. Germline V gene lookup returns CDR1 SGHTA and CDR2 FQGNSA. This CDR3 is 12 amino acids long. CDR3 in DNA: TGTGCCAGCAGCTCCTCAAAATACGAGCAGTACTTC. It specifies CASSSSKYEQYF.

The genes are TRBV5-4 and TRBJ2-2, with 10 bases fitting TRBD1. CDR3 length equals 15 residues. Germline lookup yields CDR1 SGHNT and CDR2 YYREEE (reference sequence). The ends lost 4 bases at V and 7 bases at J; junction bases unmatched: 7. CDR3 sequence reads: CASSPDRGLGGELFF. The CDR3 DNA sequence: TGTGCCAGCAGCCCTGACAGGGGGCTCGGCGGGGAGCTGTTTTTT. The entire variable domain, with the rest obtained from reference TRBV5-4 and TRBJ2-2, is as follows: ETGVTQSPTHLIKTRGQQVTLRCSSQSGHNTVSWYQQALGQGPQFIFQYYREEENGRGNFPPRFSGLQFPNYSSELNVNALELDDSALYLCASSPDRGLGGELFFGEGSRLTVL.

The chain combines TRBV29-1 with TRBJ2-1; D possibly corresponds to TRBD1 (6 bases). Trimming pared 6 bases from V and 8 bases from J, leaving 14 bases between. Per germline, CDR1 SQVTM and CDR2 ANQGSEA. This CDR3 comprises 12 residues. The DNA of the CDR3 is TGCAGCGTCGACACAGGGTTGCATGAGCAGTTCTTC. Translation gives CSVDTGLHEQFF.

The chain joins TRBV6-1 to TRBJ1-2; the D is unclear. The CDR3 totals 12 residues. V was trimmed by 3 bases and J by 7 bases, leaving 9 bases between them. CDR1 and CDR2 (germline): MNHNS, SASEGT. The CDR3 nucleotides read TGTGCCAGCAGTGACGGAGCGGTTGGCTACACCTTC. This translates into CASSDGAVGYTF.

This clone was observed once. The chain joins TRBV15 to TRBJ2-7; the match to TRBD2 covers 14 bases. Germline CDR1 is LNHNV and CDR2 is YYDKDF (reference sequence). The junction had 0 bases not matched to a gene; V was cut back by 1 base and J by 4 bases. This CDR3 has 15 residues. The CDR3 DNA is TGTGCCACCAGCAGAGGGACTAGCGGGAGGTACGAGCAGTACTTC. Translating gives CATSRGTSGRYEQYF.

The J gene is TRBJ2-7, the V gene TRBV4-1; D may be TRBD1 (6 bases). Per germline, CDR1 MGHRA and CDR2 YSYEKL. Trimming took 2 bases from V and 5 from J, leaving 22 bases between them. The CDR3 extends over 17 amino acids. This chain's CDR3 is CASSQPQLQGLDNEQYF. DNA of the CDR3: TGCGCCAGCAGCCAACCTCAATTACAGGGATTAGACAACGAGCAGTACTTC.

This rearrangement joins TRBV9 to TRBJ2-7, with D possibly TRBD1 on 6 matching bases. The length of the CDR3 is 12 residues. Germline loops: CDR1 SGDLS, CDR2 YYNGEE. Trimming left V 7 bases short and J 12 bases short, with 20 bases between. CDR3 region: CASEDLGGGLYF. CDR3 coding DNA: TGTGCCAGCGAGGATTTGGGTGGGGGCCTGTACTTC.

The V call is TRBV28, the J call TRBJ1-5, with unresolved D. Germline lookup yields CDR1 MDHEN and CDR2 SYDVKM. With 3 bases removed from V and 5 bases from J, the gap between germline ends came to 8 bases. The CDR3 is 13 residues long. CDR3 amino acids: CASSFPGDQPQHF. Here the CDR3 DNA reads TGTGCCAGCAGTTTTCCAGGCGATCAGCCCCAGCATTTT.

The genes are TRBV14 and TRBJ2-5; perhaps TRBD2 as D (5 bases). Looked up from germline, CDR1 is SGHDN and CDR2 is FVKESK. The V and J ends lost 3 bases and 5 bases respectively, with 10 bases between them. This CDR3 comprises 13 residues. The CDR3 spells CASSQFKRETQYF. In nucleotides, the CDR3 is TGTGCCAGCAGCCAGTTCAAGCGGGAGACCCAGTACTTC.

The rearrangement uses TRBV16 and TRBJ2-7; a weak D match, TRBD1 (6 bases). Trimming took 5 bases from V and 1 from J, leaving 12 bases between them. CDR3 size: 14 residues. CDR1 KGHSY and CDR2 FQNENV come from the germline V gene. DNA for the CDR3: TGTGCCAGCAGCGCGACGACAGGATCCTACGAGCAGTACTTC. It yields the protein CASSATTGSYEQYF. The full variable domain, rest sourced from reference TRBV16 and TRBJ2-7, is GEEVAQTPKHLVRGEGQKAKLYCAPIKGHSYVFWYQQVLKNEFKFLISFQNENVFDETGMPKERFSAKCLPNSPCSLEIQATKLEDSAVYFCASSATTGSYEQYFGPGTRLTVT.

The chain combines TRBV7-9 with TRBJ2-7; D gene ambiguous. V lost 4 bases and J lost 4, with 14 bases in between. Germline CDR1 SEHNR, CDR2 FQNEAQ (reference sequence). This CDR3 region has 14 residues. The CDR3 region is CASSSTLVRYEQYF. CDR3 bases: TGTGCCAGCAGCTCTACACTTGTCAGATACGAGCAGTACTTC. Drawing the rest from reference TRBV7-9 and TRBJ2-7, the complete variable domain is DTGVSQNPRHKITKRGQNVTFRCDPISEHNRLYWYRQTLGQGPEFLTYFQNEAQLEKSRLLSDRFSAERPKGSFSTLEIQRTEQGDSAMYLCASSSTLVRYEQYFGPGTRLTVT.